The clone carrying this TCR beta chain appeared a single time. TCRdb's table, derived via immunoSEQ multiplex PCR, lists solely in-frame clones and lacks some. Among around 100,000 clones listed, 55% to 75% were seen once. This entry belongs to a study of fetal regulatory T cell absence and autoimmunity. Trimming took 6 bases from V and 5 from J, leaving 16 bases between them. Germline loops: CDR1 LGHNT, CDR2 FRNRAP. CDR3 length: 14 amino acids. The genes are TRBV12-5 and TRBJ2-5; weak D call: TRBD1 (5 bases). This TCR was sampled from a male donor with IPEX syndrome. The sequenced material came from pancreas tissue. CDR3 sequence reads: CASGPNRQYETQYF. The CDR3 bases are TGTGCTAGTGGCCCAAACCGACAGTACGAGACCCAGTACTTC.